These 8 T cell receptor beta chains were sequenced from one sample in a study of blood T cell repertoires in COVID-19. The table came from immunoSEQ multiplex PCR; TCRdb's copy has only in-frame clones and leaves some out. The sample has about 370,000 clones; roughly nine tenths are singletons. Sequencing was performed on PBMCs or T cells enriched from blood (not recorded which). The receptors were sampled from a man between 18 and 29 years old who had recovered from COVID-19.

The chain has TRBV9 and TRBJ2-5, with a possible D match to TRBD2 (7 bases). Between the trimmed V and J ends, which lost 0 bases and 4 bases, there was a span of 13 bases. The germline gives CDR1 SGDLS, CDR2 YYNGEE. The CDR3 is 15 amino acids. CDR3 sequence reads: CASSVAGGQLETQYF. The CDR3 DNA sequence: TGTGCCAGCAGCGTAGCCGGGGGGCAACTAGAGACCCAGTACTTC.

V is TRBV7-9 and J is TRBJ2-2; D might be TRBD2 (6 bases). The length of the CDR3 is 14 residues. Germline V gene data show CDR1 as SEHNR and CDR2 as FQNEAQ (reference sequence). Trimming left V 8 bases short and J 7 bases short, with 17 bases between. CDR3 nucleotides: TGTGCCAGCCCCCCCCCGGGGGTTGTCGGGGAGCTGTTTTTT. Translating it yields CASPPPGVVGELFF.

V is TRBV3-1 (or the pseudogene TRBV3-2) and J is TRBJ1-1; 9 bases agree with TRBD1. After removal of 4 bases from V and 3 bases from J, the junction contained 12 bases not matched to a gene. Germline CDR1 and CDR2: LGHDT and YNNKEL (reference sequence). This CDR3 is built from 17 residues. CDR3 nucleotides: TGTGCCAGCAGCCTTCGACAGGGGGGAATTATATACACTGAAGCTTTCTTT. This encodes CASSLRQGGIIYTEAFF.

The CDR3 protein is CASSFEVLMNTEAFF. The CDR3 nucleotides read TGTGCCAGCAGCTTCGAGGTACTTATGAACACTGAAGCTTTCTTT. V gene TRBV13 combines with J gene TRBJ1-1; the D is unclear. Germline V lookup: CDR1 PRHDT, CDR2 FYEKMQ (reference sequence). Trimming removed 3 bases at V and 0 bases at J, with 11 bases between. The CDR3 has 15 amino acids.

The J gene is TRBJ2-7, the V gene TRBV5-8; weak D call: TRBD1 (5 bases). Germline-derived CDR1 and CDR2 are SGHTS and YDEGEE. V lost 1 base and J 4 bases, leaving 15 bases between the germline ends. The length of the CDR3 is 15 residues. CDR3 nucleotide sequence: TGTGCCAGCAGCTTGTTGCCAGGGCGCCGGTACGAGCAGTACTTC. Its translation: CASSLLPGRRYEQYF.

The genes are TRBV12-3 or TRBV12-4 and TRBJ2-1; the match to TRBD1 covers 7 bases. CDR3 length: 13 amino acids. Trimming cost V 7 bases and J 9 bases; bases outside gene matches: 9. The CDR3 here is CASTTGSRAEQFF. The CDR3 DNA is TGTGCCAGCACGACAGGGTCCAGGGCTGAGCAGTTCTTC.

This clone occurred once. This rearrangement joins TRBV5-1 to TRBJ2-1, with TRBD2 identical over 10 bases. The V gene's germline CDR1 is SGHRS and CDR2 YFSETQ. The CDR3 is 15 residues long. The J segment lost 4 bases and the V segment lost 2 bases, leaving 3 bases of the junction unmatched. The DNA of the CDR3 is TGCGCCAGCAGCTTACTAGCGGGAACGTACAATGAGCAGTTCTTC. It specifies CASSLLAGTYNEQFF.

The chain is built from TRBV9 and TRBJ1-2; D is possibly TRBD1 (6 bases). The V and J ends lost 4 bases and 6 bases respectively, with 16 bases between them. The V gene's germline CDR1 is SGDLS and CDR2 YYNGEE. CDR3 length equals 14 residues. The CDR3 here is CASSPQGRGHGYTF. CDR3 nucleotides: TGTGCCAGCAGCCCCCAGGGGCGAGGCCATGGCTACACCTTC.